These 12 T cell receptor beta chains originate from one sample sequenced in a study of T cells in Graves' hyperthyroidism and ophthalmopathy. Template material for amplifying TCR beta CDR3 regions consisted of RNA transcripts. HTBI primers were used for first-round RT-PCR of the TCR CDR3. From the multiplex PCR reads, TCRdb called clonotypes with MiXCR, one entry per CDR3 protein. This sample has about 380,000 distinct CDR3 sequences, with 13% found just once. The sample consisted of blood. The receptors were gathered from a man aged 25-45 years with Graves' hyperthyroidism that later progressed to Graves' ophthalmopathy.

This clonotype turned up a few times. The J gene is TRBJ1-1, the V gene TRBV7-9; D is uncertain. The CDR3 is made up of 13 amino acids. V was shortened by 2 bases and J by 3 bases, with 7 bases between the two germline ends. The germline V gene has CDR1 SEHNR and CDR2 FQNEAQ (reference sequence). CDR3 residues: CASSLPVDTEAFF. The CDR3 DNA reads TGTGCCAGCAGCTTACCCGTTGACACTGAAGCTTTCTTT.

Written as DNA, the CDR3 is TGTGCCAGCAGCCCCGCTGGAAAGAACACCGGGGAGCTGTTTTTT. Translation gives CASSPAGKNTGELFF. V is TRBV7-8 and J is TRBJ2-2; D gene ambiguous. Between the trimmed V and J ends, which lost 5 bases and 1 base, there was a span of 11 bases. This CDR3 is built from 15 residues. CDR1 and CDR2 (germline): SGHVS, FQNEAQ.

This clonotype was counted a few times. The chain couples TRBV10-2 to TRBJ2-1; 9 positions agree with TRBD2. From germline, CDR1 is WSHSY and CDR2 SAAADI. Trimming at V came to 8 bases and at J to 8 bases, leaving 7 bases not matched to a gene. This CDR3 comprises 13 residues. The CDR3 spells CASGGGGADEQFF. CDR3 bases: TGCGCCAGCGGGGGCGGGGGGGCGGATGAGCAGTTCTTC.

This chain joins TRBV30 and TRBJ1-6; D not certain. Germline V gene data show CDR1 as GTSNPN and CDR2 as SVGIG (reference sequence). The CDR3 sequence is 16 residues long. Trimming left V 3 bases short and J 4 bases short, with 16 bases between. CDR3 residues: CAWSASRADYNSPLHF. CDR3 nucleotides: TGTGCCTGGAGCGCGTCACGTGCGGATTATAATTCACCCCTCCACTTT.

This clonotype was picked up many times. The rearrangement uses TRBV27 and TRBJ2-4; D ambiguous. Looked up from germline, CDR1 is MNHEY and CDR2 is SMNVEV (reference sequence). V was clipped by 3 bases and J by 6 bases, with 3 bases between them. This CDR3 has 11 residues. For the CDR3, the DNA is TGTGCCAGCAGTTTTGGAAACATTCAGTACTTC. Its protein product is CASSFGNIQYF.

Regarding this clonotype: One junction end does not reproduce the germline sequence, and a read error may be involved. The V gene is TRBV27, the J gene TRBJ1-5; D call uncertain. Germline loops: CDR1 MNHEY, CDR2 SMNVEV (reference sequence). The CDR3 consists of 17 residues. The CDR3 protein is CASSLLAGRGSNPPQHF. Here the CDR3 DNA reads TGTGCCAGCAGTTTATTGGCAGGCCGTGGAAGCAATCCGCCCCAGCATTTT.

Concerning this clonotype itself: A read error may explain this, as a much larger clone is one base away. The CDR3, as DNA: TGTGCCAGCAGTAACGACGGACCGCCTTTCTCTGGGGCCAACGTCCTGACTTTC. Translation gives CASSNDGPPFSGANVLTF. This rearrangement joins TRBV12-3 or TRBV12-4 to TRBJ2-6, with D unclear. The CDR3 totals 18 residues. Between the trimmed V and J ends, which lost 5 bases and 0 bases, there was a span of 17 bases.

This clonotype was seen many times. V is TRBV7-6 and J is TRBJ2-7; D may be TRBD1 or TRBD2 (5 bases each). With 2 bases removed from V and 0 bases from J, the gap between germline ends came to 11 bases. There are 15 residues in the CDR3. The V gene's germline CDR1 is SGHVS and CDR2 FNYEAQ. The CDR3 nucleotides are TGTGCCAGCAGCTTAAGGGCAGGGAGCTCCTACGAGCAGTACTTC. Its translation is CASSLRAGSSYEQYF.

This clonotype was seen a handful of times. The gene calls are TRBV5-1 and TRBJ2-7, with D possibly TRBD1 on 6 matching bases. CDR3 length equals 15 residues. Germline-derived CDR1 and CDR2 are SGHRS and YFSETQ. The V end lost 0 bases, the J end lost 3 bases, and 13 bases lay between the germline ends. CDR3 loop: CASSLGPRDNYEQYF. Here the CDR3 DNA reads TGCGCCAGCAGCTTGGGTCCCCGGGACAACTACGAGCAGTACTTC.

This clonotype was seen a handful of times. The rearrangement uses TRBV5-1 and TRBJ2-5; TRBD2 aligns across 15 bases. The CDR3 has 17 residues. Per germline, CDR1 SGHRS and CDR2 YFSETQ. With V trimmed by 1 base and J by 5 bases, 6 bases remained unmatched. The CDR3 loop is CASSLRRTSGGAETQYF. CDR3 bases: TGCGCCAGCAGCTTGCGCAGGACTAGCGGGGGGGCCGAGACCCAGTACTTC.

This clonotype was counted many times. The chain carries TRBV28 and TRBJ1-1; a possible D gene is TRBD1 (6 bases). Between the trimmed V and J ends, which lost 2 bases and 3 bases, there was a span of 10 bases. The CDR3 length is 14 residues. Germline values: CDR1 MDHEN, CDR2 SYDVKM. CDR3 protein: CASSLDRWDTEAFF. Here the CDR3 DNA reads TGTGCCAGCAGTTTAGACAGGTGGGACACTGAAGCTTTCTTT.

This clonotype was seen ten or more times. At one end, the junction sequence differs from germline, possibly due to a read error. The chain is built from TRBV20-1 and TRBJ1-6; 9 bases are a match to TRBD1. There are 14 residues in the CDR3. Germline CDR1 is DFQATT and CDR2 is SNEGSKA (reference sequence). The CDR3, as DNA: TGCAGTGCTCATCCGGGACAGGGACCTTCAGCCCTCCACTTT. Amino acid sequence: CSAHPGQGPSALHF.